This TCR beta chain stems from a study of blood T cell repertoires in COVID-19 (dated by TCRdb to 2020 to 2022). In the study overall: Recovered participants in ImmuneRACE Cohort 3 were defined as having two consecutive negative NP/OP PCR tests, clearance from a healthcare professional, or resolution of symptoms. A freely available public database, intended as a resource for researchers studying the immune response to SARS-CoV-2, is where the repertoires were released. Subjects who had been exposed to COVID-19, were actively infected with it, or had recovered from it provided the deeply sampled blood TCRbeta repertoires that made up the dataset. The sample metadata nearly always contained a de-identified subject ID, COVID-19 status, age in years and sex. The prospective study material was composed of cDNA or gDNA derived from T cells, B-cell-depleted T cells, or PBMCs. The collaborator samples originated in the United States, Italy and Spain and spanned the acute and convalescent phases of COVID-19. Samples came from the ongoing ImmuneRACE study (first 160 participants) plus 1,254 subjects from 6 global collaborators. HLA class I and class II types, where available, came from metadata supplied by the sample provider rather than from assay-based typing. Summary of the overall study and its limitations: The amount of clinical and demographic metadata varied by source and participant and was provided uncurated.

The germline V gene encodes CDR1 SGHRS and CDR2 YFSETQ. V and J are trimmed by 4 bases and 5 bases, and the gene matches miss 3 bases of the junction. The CDR3 runs 15 residues from the cysteine to the phenylalanine. Only CDR3 DNA remains: 45 bases, in frame from the first base. Enrolling through a virtual design, the prospective study's participants ranged in age from roughly 18 to 90 years and lived across around 25 United States geographic areas. To assign participants to cohorts, the prospective study relied on clinical history that participants themselves reported in a screening survey and a study questionnaire. Mobile phlebotomists in the prospective study collected whole blood, serum and a nasopharyngeal or oropharyngeal swab from every participant. Participants in the prospective study had the option to provide additional blood draws and questionnaires over a roughly two-month period. Before DNA extraction, prospective study blood samples were shipped either frozen or at room temperature.

As to this clone: Its specific antigen is unknown. Nothing much larger sits one base from this clone, and base qualities are not available.

TCRbeta CDR3 regions were amplified from genomic DNA using the immunoSEQ Assay, a bias-controlled multiplex PCR. The published analysis was carried out like this. The number of nucleated cells in each sample was estimated by amplification of reference gene primers within the assay. To quantify the absolute abundance of each unique TCRbeta CDR3 rearrangement, sequence reads were collapsed and filtered. For each sample, productive Simpson clonality was calculated by taking the square root of Simpson's diversity index across productive rearrangements. In TCRdb, the immuneACCESS table is reduced to in-frame sequences with V and J assigned. These tables do not hold every clone; where another copy was compared, an unresolved V gene accounts for under half, and the others remain unexplained. V, J and clone size derive from that table, while D and trimming were established from the DNA sequence. The sample contains under 150,000 clones, 84% of them found a single time. The ten largest clones add up to roughly 3.9% of the sample.

The sequence joins TRBV5-1 to TRBJ1-6; 10 of the junction bases match TRBD1. Sample: PBMCs or T cells enriched from blood (not recorded which). This clonotype was sampled from a man between 45 and 60 years old in a cohort exposed to, infected with or recovered from COVID-19 (not recorded which). The sequenced DNA: TGCGCCAGCAGCCCCGGGACAGGGGATAATTCACCCCTCCACTTT. Translated, it reads CASSPGTGDNSPLHF.